Presented here are 2 T cell receptor beta chains from one specimen sequenced in a study of cytomegalovirus exposure and HLA in healthy donors. Repertoires were generated with immunoSEQ multiplex PCR, while TCRdb's copy carries only in-frame clones and drops some. The sample includes about 140,000 clones, approximately 86% of them seen just once. Sample: PBMCs. The receptor set was obtained from a man between 18 and 29 years old in good health and CMV-seropositive.

The J gene is TRBJ2-7, the V gene TRBV25-1; D may be TRBD1 (5 bases). This CDR3 is 15 amino acids long. V lost 1 base and J lost 6, with 16 bases in between. In germline, CDR1 is MGHDK, CDR2 SYGVNS. CDR3 DNA: TGTGCCAGCAGTGAATTCGGACATCCTACCCGCGAGCAGTACTTC. Encoded protein: CASSEFGHPTREQYF.

The chain joins TRBV6-5 to TRBJ1-1; TRBD1 matches at 9 bases. The CDR3 contains 15 residues. V was pared by 2 bases and J by 8 bases, with 9 bases of the junction left unmatched. Germline assignment: CDR1 MNHEY and CDR2 SVGAGI. The CDR3 region has the DNA TGTGCCAGCAGTTACGGGGTACAGGGGGCTACCGAAGCTTTCTTT. It is translated as CASSYGVQGATEAFF.